A single sample is the source of the 20 T cell receptor beta chains below, sequenced in a study of blood T cell repertoires in COVID-19. Some clones are missing from TCRdb's copy, which holds only in-frame ones; the method was immunoSEQ multiplex PCR. The data contain around 310,000 clones, nearly 90% of them singletons. Specimen: peripheral blood. The receptors derive from a woman between 40 and 50 years old with COVID-19, enrolled during active disease.

The gene calls are TRBV5-1 and TRBJ2-5; D possibly corresponds to TRBD1 (5 bases). The V gene lost 1 base and the J gene lost 2 bases, with 9 bases spanning the gap. Germline assignment: CDR1 SGHRS and CDR2 YFSETQ. The CDR3 has 14 amino acids. Here the CDR3 reads CASSLNGQQETQYF. The DNA for the CDR3 is TGCGCCAGCAGCTTGAACGGACAACAAGAGACCCAGTACTTC.

This clone was counted only a few times. The chain is built from TRBV5-1 and TRBJ2-5, with 7 bases that match TRBD1. Trimming took 4 bases from V and 3 from J; bases not matched to a gene: 9. The CDR3 totals 15 residues. The germline CDR1 and CDR2 sequences are SGHRS and YFSETQ. The chain's CDR3 is CASSPGTDYEETQYF. The CDR3 DNA reads TGCGCCAGCAGCCCGGGGACAGATTATGAAGAGACCCAGTACTTC.

The V gene is TRBV5-6, the J gene TRBJ2-1, with 8 positions matching TRBD2. Germline CDR1 SGHDT, CDR2 YYEEEE. This CDR3 comprises 16 residues. Losses at the gene ends were 3 bases for V and 6 bases for J; bases not matched to a gene: 11. Here the CDR3 reads CASSYVFAGGGNEQFF. DNA of the CDR3: TGTGCCAGCAGCTACGTCTTTGCGGGAGGCGGCAATGAGCAGTTCTTC.

The chain carries TRBV2 and TRBJ2-3; 10 bases are shared with TRBD1. Trimming removed 4 bases from V and 3 bases from J; junction bases left unmatched: 1. Germline CDR1 reads SNHLY; CDR2 reads FYNNEI. The CDR3 contains 14 residues. CDR3 sequence (DNA): TGTGCCAGCAGTGGGGACAGGGGAACAGATACGCAGTATTTT. Encoded protein: CASSGDRGTDTQYF.

This chain connects TRBV4-3 to TRBJ1-5; D is ambiguous. This CDR3 contains 14 residues. V was shortened by 4 bases and J by 6 bases, with 13 bases between the two germline ends. CDR1 is LGHNA and CDR2 is YSLEER in the germline V gene. This chain's CDR3 is CASSPSASGQPQHF. In DNA, the CDR3 is TGCGCCAGCAGCCCCAGTGCCTCGGGTCAGCCCCAGCATTTT.

The rearrangement links TRBV6-2 or TRBV6-3 to TRBJ1-5, with a possible D match to TRBD1 (5 bases). Deletions cut 2 bases from V and 2 bases from J, with 16 bases between. Looked up from germline, CDR1 is MNHEY and CDR2 is SVGEGT. CDR3 size: 17 residues. For the CDR3, the DNA is TGTGCCAGCAGTTACGCCCGACAGCTTGGTGGCAATCAGCCCCAGCATTTT. The encoded protein is CASSYARQLGGNQPQHF.

The gene calls are TRBV9 and TRBJ2-2, with 9 bases lining up with TRBD2. With 5 bases clipped from V and 2 bases from J, the junction kept 13 bases outside the gene matches. The CDR3 is 18 amino acids. Germline CDR1 SGDLS, CDR2 YYNGEE. The CDR3: CASSSSVGGRVNTGELFF. CDR3 in DNA: TGTGCCAGCAGTTCTTCAGTTGGCGGGAGGGTTAACACCGGGGAGCTGTTTTTT.

The V gene is TRBV10-2, the J gene TRBJ1-5; TRBD1 is a possible D gene (5 bases). The CDR3 spans 17 residues. Germline-derived CDR1 and CDR2 are WSHSY and SAAADI. V was pared by 4 bases and J by 4 bases, with 20 bases between. In DNA form, the CDR3 reads TGCGCCAGCAGTGGCTTAGCCTCCCCGGGGGTGAATCAGCCCCAGCATTTT. Amino acids: CASSGLASPGVNQPQHF.

This sequence joins TRBV5-1 and TRBJ1-1; 7 nucleotides agree with TRBD1. This CDR3 is built from 15 residues. V was pared by 0 bases and J by 0 bases, with 2 bases of the junction left unmatched. Germline assignment: CDR1 SGHRS and CDR2 YFSETQ. The CDR3 sequence is CASSLDTGVNTEAFF. CDR3 DNA: TGCGCCAGCAGCTTGGATACAGGGGTGAACACTGAAGCTTTCTTT.

The chain uses TRBV5-4 and TRBJ2-1; the match to TRBD1 covers 9 bases. The V gene's germline CDR1 is SGHNT and CDR2 YYREEE (reference sequence). The CDR3 sequence is 15 residues long. V trimming: 3 bases; J trimming: 7 bases; junction bases outside the gene matches: 8. The CDR3 sequence is CASSSGQGSNNEQFF. CDR3 coding DNA: TGTGCCAGCAGCTCGGGACAGGGAAGCAATAATGAGCAGTTCTTC.

The chain uses TRBV19 and TRBJ2-2, with a weak D call TRBD1 (5 bases). The CDR3 loop spans 15 amino acids. V shed 7 bases and J shed 0 bases, with 12 bases lying between them. Germline assignment: CDR1 LNHDA and CDR2 SQIVND (reference sequence). CDR3: CASNFVTANTGELFF. Here the CDR3 DNA reads TGTGCCAGTAACTTTGTGACAGCGAACACCGGGGAGCTGTTTTTT. The whole variable domain, filled in from reference TRBV19 and TRBJ2-2, reads DGGITQSPKYLFRKEGQNVTLSCEQNLNHDAMYWYRQDPGQGLRLIYYSQIVNDFQKGDIAEGYSVSREKKESFPLTVTSAQKNPTAFYLCASNFVTANTGELFFGEGSRLTVL.

The rearrangement links TRBV6-5 to TRBJ2-7, with 8 bases identical to TRBD1. The V segment lost 7 bases and the J segment 6 bases; nucleotides outside the gene matches: 14. Per germline, CDR1 MNHEY and CDR2 SVGAGI. The CDR3 has 15 amino acids. Here the CDR3 reads CASTSIGQGAGEQYF. The DNA for the CDR3 is TGTGCCAGCACTTCAATTGGGCAGGGGGCGGGCGAGCAGTACTTC.

The V call is TRBV27, the J call TRBJ1-3, with D maybe TRBD1 (5 bases). This CDR3 has 14 residues. Germline V gene data show CDR1 as MNHEY and CDR2 as SMNVEV (reference sequence). Trimming pared 5 bases from V and 4 bases from J, leaving 12 bases between. The CDR3 sequence is CASSVRQRGNTIYF. The CDR3 DNA is TGTGCCAGCAGTGTCCGACAGAGGGGAAACACCATATATTTT.

The chain employs TRBV24-1 and TRBJ2-1; TRBD1 agrees at 7 bases. The CDR3 extends over 15 amino acids. Germline V lookup: CDR1 KGHDR, CDR2 SFDVKD. V lost 3 bases to trimming and J lost 5 bases; unmatched junction nucleotides: 6. The CDR3 DNA reads TGTGCCACCAGTGATATGACAGGGAGCGACAATGAGCAGTTCTTC. This encodes CATSDMTGSDNEQFF.

This sequence joins TRBV4-3 and TRBJ2-6; tentatively, D is TRBD1 (5 bases). Germline V gene lookup returns CDR1 LGHNA and CDR2 YSLEER. The CDR3 is made up of 19 amino acids. Trimming removed 0 bases at V and 0 bases at J, with 15 bases between. CDR3 nucleotides: TGCGCCAGCAGCCAAGAGGGGCCAGAGTTTTACTCTGGGGCCAACGTCCTGACTTTC. It yields the protein CASSQEGPEFYSGANVLTF.

For this clone: The same CDR3 can be traced to other DNA sequences in this sample. V is TRBV11-3 and J is TRBJ2-7, with no clear D. CDR1 is SGHNT, CDR2 YENEEA, per germline. This CDR3 is 13 amino acids long. V was cut by 0 bases and J by 2 bases, with 5 bases left in between. CDR3 region: CASSLDGTYEQYF. The CDR3 coding sequence is TGTGCCAGCAGCTTAGACGGTACCTACGAGCAGTACTTC.

The chain carries TRBV27 and TRBJ1-5, with D possibly TRBD1 on 6 matching bases. The V gene's germline CDR1 is MNHEY and CDR2 SMNVEV (reference sequence). The germline V and J ends were trimmed by 6 bases and 1 base, with 25 bases remaining between them. CDR3 length equals 19 residues. DNA of the CDR3: TGTGCCAGCAGAAAAACCGGGACACTTCTAGTCTCAAGCAATCAGCCCCAGCATTTT. Translating gives CASRKTGTLLVSSNQPQHF.

The gene calls are TRBV7-9 and TRBJ1-2, with 11 bases lining up with TRBD1. The CDR3 is made up of 16 amino acids. V lost 1 base, J lost 3 bases, and 4 bases stayed unmatched. Germline V CDR1 and CDR2: SEHNR, FQNEAQ (reference sequence). The CDR3 region has the DNA TGTGCCAGCAGCTTAGAGAGGGGACAGGGGGACTATGGCTACACCTTC. Translation: CASSLERGQGDYGYTF.

J is TRBJ1-1 and V is TRBV5-4; possibly TRBD1 for D (5 bases). Germline V gene data show CDR1 as SGHNT and CDR2 as YYREEE (reference sequence). The CDR3 extends over 14 amino acids. V lost 5 bases and J 2 bases, leaving 13 bases between the germline ends. CDR3 amino acids: CASRGGRGNTEAFF. In DNA, the CDR3 is TGTGCCAGCAGGGGGGGACGGGGAAACACTGAAGCTTTCTTT.

The chain is built from TRBV10-3 and TRBJ1-5; unclear D gene. The CDR3 covers 13 residues. Germline V gives CDR1 ENHRY, CDR2 SYGVKD. Trimming took off 2 bases at V and 7 bases at J, with 9 bases between the two ends. The CDR3 loop is CAISEPPGQPQHF. The DNA of the CDR3 is TGTGCCATCAGTGAGCCGCCAGGACAGCCCCAGCATTTT.